The T cell receptor (beta chain) under discussion was sequenced for a study of regulatory T cells in long-lasting Graves disease. Time point: persistent/refractory GD, antithyroid drugs over 5 years with positive TRAb. The authors made the TCR library using RNA they extracted from PBMCs. About this clonotype itself: One end of the junction fails to match germline, which may point to a read error.

In building TCR beta libraries, iRepertoire HTBI primers were used together with Arm-PCR of CDR3 regions. TCRdb itself ran the multiplex PCR reads through MiXCR, one entry per CDR3 protein. The sample carries roughly 430,000 distinct CDR3 sequences, under 25% recorded once. This TCR came from a female donor with Graves disease. Sequencing was performed on peripheral blood mononuclear cells (PBMCs), taken when the disease was refractory, from a patient treated with antithyroid drugs.

CDR3 amino acids: CASSVDGRVNEQYF. DNA for the CDR3: TGTGCCAGCAGTGTAGACGGCAGGGTCAACGAGCAGTACTTC. The genes are TRBV9 and TRBJ2-7; TRBD1 is a possible D gene (5 bases). This CDR3 has 14 amino acids. Per the germline V gene, CDR1 is SGDLS and CDR2 is YYNGEE. The full variable domain, rest sourced from reference TRBV9 and TRBJ2-7, is DSGVTQTPKHLITATGQRVTLRCSPRSGDLSVYWYQQSLDQGLQFLIQYYNGEERAKGNILERFSAQQFPDLHSELNLSSLELGDSALYFCASSVDGRVNEQYFGPGTRLTVT.